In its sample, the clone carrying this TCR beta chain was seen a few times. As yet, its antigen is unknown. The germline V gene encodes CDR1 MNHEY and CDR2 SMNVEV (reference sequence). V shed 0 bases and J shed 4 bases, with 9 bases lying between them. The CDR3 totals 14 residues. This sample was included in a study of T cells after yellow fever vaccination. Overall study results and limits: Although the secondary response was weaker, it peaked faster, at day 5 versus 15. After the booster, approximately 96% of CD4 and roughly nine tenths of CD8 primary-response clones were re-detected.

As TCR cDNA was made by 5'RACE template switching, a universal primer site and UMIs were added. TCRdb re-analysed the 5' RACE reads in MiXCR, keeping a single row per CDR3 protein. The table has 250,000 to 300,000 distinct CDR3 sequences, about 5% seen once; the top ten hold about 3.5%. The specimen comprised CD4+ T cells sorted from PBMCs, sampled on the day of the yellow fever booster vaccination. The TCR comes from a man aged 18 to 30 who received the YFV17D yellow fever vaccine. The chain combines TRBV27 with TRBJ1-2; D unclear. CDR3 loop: CASSLSGGIYGYTF. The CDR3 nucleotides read TGTGCCAGCAGTTTATCGGGTGGAATCTATGGCTACACCTTC.